The 21 T cell receptor beta chains listed next were all sequenced from one sample in a study of somatic mutations in cytotoxic T cells in rheumatoid arthritis (dated by TCRdb to about 2017). Library prep was done by the immunoSEQ multiplex PCR assay. Sourced from immuneACCESS, this table was stored by TCRdb with only in-frame sequences that have V and J called. A share of the clones is absent; for the studies checked, an unresolved V gene accounts for under half, and the remainder has no known explanation. The sample records 20,000 to 25,000 clones, about 83% of which are singletons. The ten largest clones capture around 11% of the sample. The sequencing input was CD8+ T cells sorted from blood. The receptors here all came from an adult with rheumatoid arthritis.

The V gene is TRBV11-2, the J gene TRBJ2-7; D gene ambiguous. The CDR3 consists of 13 residues. The V and J ends lost 5 bases and 3 bases respectively, with 11 bases between them. Germline V gene lookup returns CDR1 SGHAT and CDR2 FQNNGV. The CDR3 here is CASSLSGDYEQYF. The CDR3 DNA follows: TGTGCCAGCAGCCTCTCGGGTGACTACGAGCAGTACTTC. The full variable domain, completed using reference TRBV11-2 and TRBJ2-7, is EAGVAQSPRYKIIEKRQSVAFWCNPISGHATLYWYQQILGQGPKLLIQFQNNGVVDDSQLPKDRFSAERLKGVDSTLKIQPAKLEDSAVYLCASSLSGDYEQYFGPGTRLTVT.

In this sample, this clone turned up once. The rearrangement joins TRBV6-1 to TRBJ1-1; TRBD1 is a possible D gene (5 bases). This CDR3 has 11 amino acids. V was cut by 7 bases and J by 4 bases, with 7 bases left in between. Germline assignment: CDR1 MNHNS and CDR2 SASEGT. The CDR3 region has the DNA TGTGCCAGCAACGGGGGCACTGAAGCTTTCTTT. Translation gives CASNGGTEAFF.

This chain joins TRBV5-1 and TRBJ2-7; D is possibly TRBD1 (5 bases). Trimming shortened V by 3 bases and J by 5 bases, and 9 bases separated the two germline ends. Germline V CDR1 and CDR2: SGHRS, YFSETQ. The CDR3 covers 12 residues. The CDR3 loop is CASSSGQNEQYF. CDR3 DNA sequence: TGCGCCAGCAGCTCCGGACAAAACGAGCAGTACTTC.

The gene calls are TRBV6-1 and TRBJ1-1; 10 positions match TRBD1. Germline trimming cut 0 bases from V and 1 base from J; bases unmatched to any gene: 5. The CDR3 is 17 amino acids. From germline, CDR1 is MNHNS and CDR2 SASEGT. The CDR3 sequence is CASSEAWGQGTNTEAFF. The CDR3 nucleotides read TGTGCCAGCAGTGAAGCTTGGGGACAGGGGACGAACACTGAAGCTTTCTTT.

V gene TRBV27 combines with J gene TRBJ2-6; D unresolved. V was shortened by 6 bases and J by 0 bases, with 3 bases between the two germline ends. There are 13 residues in the CDR3. The germline V gene has CDR1 MNHEY and CDR2 SMNVEV (reference sequence). The CDR3 is CASRRSGANVLTF. CDR3 DNA sequence: TGTGCCAGCAGGCGCTCTGGGGCCAACGTCCTGACTTTC.

The rearrangement uses TRBV27 and TRBJ1-4, with a tentative D call TRBD1 (6 bases). V was trimmed by 3 bases and J by 7 bases, leaving 12 bases between them. This CDR3 spans 14 amino acids. Germline V gene lookup returns CDR1 MNHEY and CDR2 SMNVEV (reference sequence). The CDR3 DNA follows: TGTGCCAGCAGTTTGCTAGGGGGAGGTGAAAAACTGTTTTTT. Encoded protein: CASSLLGGGEKLFF.

The rearrangement joins TRBV7-8 to TRBJ2-7; D gene ambiguous. From germline, CDR1 is SGHVS and CDR2 FQNEAQ. The CDR3 is 12 residues long. Between the trimmed V and J ends, which lost 5 bases and 1 base, there was a span of 6 bases. CDR3 protein: CASSRLSYEQYF. CDR3 nucleotide sequence: TGTGCCAGCAGCCGGCTGTCCTACGAGCAGTACTTC.

This clone was counted between two and nine times. The gene calls are TRBV30 and TRBJ1-1; TRBD1 is a possible D gene (5 bases). The germline CDR1 and CDR2 sequences are GTSNPN and SVGIG (reference sequence). The ends were cut back, 0 bases at V and 0 bases at J, with 14 bases in the middle. The length of the CDR3 is 16 residues. CDR3 sequence reads: CAWSVGRELMNTEAFF. The CDR3 DNA reads as TGTGCCTGGAGTGTGGGCAGGGAACTGATGAACACTGAAGCTTTCTTT. Looking up the rest from reference TRBV30 and TRBJ1-1 gives the full variable domain: SQTIHQWPATLVQPVGSPLSLECTVEGTSNPNLYWYRQAAGRGLQLLFYSVGIGQISSEVPQNLSASRPQDRQFILSSKKLLLSDSGFYLCAWSVGRELMNTEAFFGQGTRLTVV.

The chain is built from TRBV6-6 and TRBJ2-3; 9 bases are shared with TRBD2. Germline V gene sequence: CDR1 MNHNY, CDR2 SVGAGI (reference sequence). The length of the CDR3 is 13 residues. Trimming cost V 10 bases and J 2 bases; bases outside gene matches: 4. This CDR3 reads CATGGGVTDTQYF. In DNA, the CDR3 is TGTGCCACCGGCGGGGGGGTCACAGATACGCAGTATTTT.

This chain joins TRBV19 and TRBJ1-2; D ambiguous. Germline CDR1 and CDR2: LNHDA and SQIVND (reference sequence). CDR3 length equals 13 residues. V lost 4 bases and J 5 bases, leaving 11 bases between the germline ends. CDR3 bases: TGTGCCAGTAGTACAGGTACTGGATATGGCTACACCTTC. Encoded protein: CASSTGTGYGYTF.

The J gene is TRBJ2-7, the V gene TRBV4-2; D possibly corresponds to TRBD1 (5 bases). V gave up 1 base and J gave up 6 bases, with 13 bases separating them. This CDR3 is 14 amino acids long. CDR1 and CDR2 from the germline V gene are LGHNA and YNFKEQ. CDR3 loop: CASSQAGRVGEQYF. The CDR3 nucleotides are TGTGCCAGCAGCCAAGCTGGCAGGGTTGGCGAGCAGTACTTC.

The chain joins TRBV19 to TRBJ1-5; D possibly corresponds to TRBD1 (5 bases). Germline assignment: CDR1 LNHDA and CDR2 SQIVND (reference sequence). V dropped 10 bases and J dropped 7 bases, with 20 bases sitting between them. The CDR3 is 14 amino acids. DNA of the CDR3: TGTGCCACCCTTGGGGGTGTGGGACGGCAGCCCCAGCATTTT. Translating gives CATLGGVGRQPQHF.

This clone was found once. The chain is built from TRBV4-3 and TRBJ2-1; 7 positions agree with TRBD2. From germline, CDR1 is LGHNA and CDR2 YSLEER. CDR3 size: 16 residues. With V trimmed by 0 bases and J by 6 bases, 8 bases remained unmatched. CDR3 nucleotide sequence: TGCGCCAGCAGCCAAGACGGGACGGGGGGACTCAATGAGCAGTTCTTC. This codes for CASSQDGTGGLNEQFF.

V usage is TRBV12-5 and J usage is TRBJ1-1; D might be TRBD1 (6 bases). This CDR3 has 14 amino acids. The germline V gene has CDR1 LGHNT and CDR2 FRNRAP. Trimming left V 6 bases short and J 4 bases short, with 15 bases between. The CDR3: CASGMAGGATEAFF. CDR3 nucleotide sequence: TGTGCTAGTGGAATGGCGGGGGGGGCCACTGAAGCTTTCTTT.

The rearrangement uses TRBV5-5 and TRBJ2-7; 9 nucleotides match TRBD2. Germline V gives CDR1 SGHKS, CDR2 YYEKEE (reference sequence). The CDR3 length is 17 residues. With V trimmed by 3 bases and J by 1 base, 11 bases remained unmatched. The CDR3 coding sequence is TGTGCCAGCAGCTCGTCGCTAGCGGGGAGACTTTCCTACGAGCAGTACTTC. Its protein is CASSSSLAGRLSYEQYF.

This clone was seen only once. The chain employs TRBV9 and TRBJ1-1, with D possibly being TRBD1 (6 bases). This CDR3 has 14 residues. V was clipped by 4 bases and J by 5 bases, with 15 bases between them. Germline V gene data show CDR1 as SGDLS and CDR2 as YYNGEE. For the CDR3, the DNA is TGTGCCAGCAGCACAGGGACAAGGCGAACTGAAGCTTTCTTT. This encodes CASSTGTRRTEAFF.

V and J are TRBV27 and TRBJ2-7; TRBD2 might be the D (6 bases). The CDR3 is made up of 16 amino acids. Germline CDR1 and CDR2: MNHEY and SMNVEV (reference sequence). Trimming pared 5 bases from V and 3 bases from J, leaving 20 bases between. For the CDR3, the DNA is TGTGCCAGCAGTGGAAGGGTCGGGACTGATAACTACGAGCAGTACTTC. This translates into CASSGRVGTDNYEQYF.

The CDR3 region is CASSKQGSKQPQHF. In DNA form, the CDR3 reads TGTGCCAGTAGTAAGCAGGGATCGAAGCAGCCCCAGCATTTT. The genes are TRBV19 and TRBJ1-5; weak D call: TRBD1 (5 bases). CDR3 length equals 14 residues. Germline CDR1 is LNHDA and CDR2 is SQIVND (reference sequence). V was pared by 4 bases and J by 7 bases, with 14 bases between.

This clone has a handful of counts. The chain is built from TRBV7-9 and TRBJ2-7; D remains ambiguous. V was pared by 0 bases and J by 6 bases, with 6 bases between. Germline V CDR1 and CDR2: SEHNR, FQNEAQ (reference sequence). CDR3 length: 12 amino acids. The CDR3 DNA is TGTGCCAGCAGCTTAGCGTTGGCCGAGCAGTACTTC. Translation gives CASSLALAEQYF.

The CDR3 bases are TGTGCCAGCAGCGTAGAGGGACTAGGCACAGATACGCAGTATTTT. As protein: CASSVEGLGTDTQYF. V and J are TRBV9 and TRBJ2-3; 8 bases map to TRBD2. V was pared by 0 bases and J by 1 base, with 1 base of the junction left unmatched. The germline V gene encodes CDR1 SGDLS and CDR2 YYNGEE. This CDR3 contains 15 residues.

The sample holds a few counts of this clone. The chain recombines TRBV9 with TRBJ1-5, with D uncertain. Per the germline V gene, CDR1 is SGDLS and CDR2 is YYNGEE. CDR3 length: 14 residues. Trimming pared 0 bases from V and 3 bases from J, leaving 7 bases between. The CDR3 loop reads CASSVAASNQPQHF. The DNA for the CDR3 is TGTGCCAGCAGCGTAGCCGCATCCAATCAGCCCCAGCATTTT.